This T cell receptor beta chain derives from a study of T cells in Graves' hyperthyroidism and ophthalmopathy. This clonotype was detected many times. The germline CDR1 and CDR2 sequences are DFQATT and SNEGSKA (reference sequence). This CDR3 has 13 residues. The junction had 5 bases not matched to a gene; V was cut back by 5 bases and J by 4 bases. The investigators amplified TCR beta CDR3 regions from RNA transcripts. An initial round of RT-PCR targeting the TCR CDR3 relied on the HTBI primer set. Using its own MiXCR run on the multiplex PCR reads, TCRdb lists one record per CDR3 protein. The profile shows around 700,000 distinct CDR3 sequences, around 20% of them singletons.

This TCR derives from a woman between 50 and 59 years old with Graves' hyperthyroidism that later progressed to Graves' ophthalmopathy. Sequencing was carried out using blood. The V call is TRBV20-1, the J call TRBJ1-1; 9 positions agree with TRBD1. The DNA for the CDR3 is TGCAGTGCTCCGGGACAGGGACTCACTGAAGCTTTCTTT. It encodes CSAPGQGLTEAFF.